The rows below give T cell receptor beta chains drawn from one sample of a study of blood T cell repertoires in COVID-19. TCRdb's copy holds only in-frame clones and misses some; the assay was immunoSEQ multiplex PCR. The repertoire holds about 280,000 clones, with about 89% as singletons. What was sequenced was peripheral blood. The source of these receptors is a man in his forties or fifties with acute or convalescent COVID-19. Each CDR3 is given without its conserved first and last residue. Fields, in order: J gene, V gene, D gene, CDR3 protein. A D gene is named only where the DNA matches it firmly.

TRBJ1-6 TRBV5-1 . ASSADSFNSPLH
TRBJ2-1 TRBV19 . ASSIRGNEQF
TRBJ2-3 TRBV5-1 TRBD1 ASSSQTGGSDTQY
TRBJ1-4 TRBV7-2 TRBD1 ASSYDRGRDEKLF
TRBJ1-1 TRBV7-3 TRBD1 ASSLQPKGANTEAF
TRBJ1-1 TRBV7-9 TRBD1 ASSGQGFYTEAF
TRBJ2-7 TRBV9 . ASSVGGLAYEQY
TRBJ1-1 TRBV5-1 . ASRARGVENTEAF
TRBJ1-5 TRBV6-2/TRBV6-3 TRBD1 ASSYGGGADQPQH
TRBJ1-5 TRBV6-1 . ASSEGRTAINQPQH